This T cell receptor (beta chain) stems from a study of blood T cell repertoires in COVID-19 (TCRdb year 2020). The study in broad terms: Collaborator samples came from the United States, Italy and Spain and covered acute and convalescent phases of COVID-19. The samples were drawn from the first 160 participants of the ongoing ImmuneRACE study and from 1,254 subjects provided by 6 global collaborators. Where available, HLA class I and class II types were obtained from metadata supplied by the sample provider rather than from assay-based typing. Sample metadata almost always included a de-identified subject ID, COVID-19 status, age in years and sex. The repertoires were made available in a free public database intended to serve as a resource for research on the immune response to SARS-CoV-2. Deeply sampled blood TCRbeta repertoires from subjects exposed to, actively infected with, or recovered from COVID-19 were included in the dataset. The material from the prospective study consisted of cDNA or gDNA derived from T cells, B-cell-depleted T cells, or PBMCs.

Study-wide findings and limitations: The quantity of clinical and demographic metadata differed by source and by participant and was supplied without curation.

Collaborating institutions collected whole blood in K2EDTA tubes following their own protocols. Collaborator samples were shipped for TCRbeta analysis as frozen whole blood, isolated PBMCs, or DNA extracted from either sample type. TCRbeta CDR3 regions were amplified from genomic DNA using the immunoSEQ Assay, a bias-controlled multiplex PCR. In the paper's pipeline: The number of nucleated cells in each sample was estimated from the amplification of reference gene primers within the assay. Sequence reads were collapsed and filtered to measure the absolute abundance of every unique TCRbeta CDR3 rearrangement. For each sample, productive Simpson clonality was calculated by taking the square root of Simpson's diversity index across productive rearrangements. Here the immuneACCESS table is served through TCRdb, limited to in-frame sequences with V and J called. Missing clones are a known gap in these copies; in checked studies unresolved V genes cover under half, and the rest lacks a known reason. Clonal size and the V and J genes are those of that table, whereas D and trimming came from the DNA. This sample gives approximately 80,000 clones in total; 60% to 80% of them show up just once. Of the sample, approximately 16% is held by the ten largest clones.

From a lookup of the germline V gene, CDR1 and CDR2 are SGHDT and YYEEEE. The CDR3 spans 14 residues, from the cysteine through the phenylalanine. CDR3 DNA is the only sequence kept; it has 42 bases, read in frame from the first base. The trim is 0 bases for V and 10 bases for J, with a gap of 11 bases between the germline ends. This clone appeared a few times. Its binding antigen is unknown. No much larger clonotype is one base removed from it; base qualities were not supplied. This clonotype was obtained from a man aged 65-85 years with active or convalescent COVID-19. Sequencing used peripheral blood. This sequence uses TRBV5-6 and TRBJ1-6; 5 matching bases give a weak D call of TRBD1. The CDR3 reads CASSLERGGSPLHF. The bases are TGTGCCAGCAGCTTGGAAAGGGGAGGGTCACCCCTCCACTTT.